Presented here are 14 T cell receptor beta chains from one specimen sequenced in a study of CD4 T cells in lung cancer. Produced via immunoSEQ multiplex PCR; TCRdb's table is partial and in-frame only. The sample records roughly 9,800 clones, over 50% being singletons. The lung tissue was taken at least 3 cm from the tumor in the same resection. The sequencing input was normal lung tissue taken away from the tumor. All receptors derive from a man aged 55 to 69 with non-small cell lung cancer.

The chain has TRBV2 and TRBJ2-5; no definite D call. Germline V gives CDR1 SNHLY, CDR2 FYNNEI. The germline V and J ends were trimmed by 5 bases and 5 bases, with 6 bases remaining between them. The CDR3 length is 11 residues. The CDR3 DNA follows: TGTGCCAGCAGTACCAGGGAGACCCAGTACTTC. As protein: CASSTRETQYF.

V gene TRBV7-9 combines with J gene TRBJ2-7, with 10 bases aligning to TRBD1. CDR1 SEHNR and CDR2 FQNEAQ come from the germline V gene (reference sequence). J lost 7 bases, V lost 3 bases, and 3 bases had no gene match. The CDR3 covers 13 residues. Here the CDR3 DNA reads TGTGCCAGCAGCTTGACAGGGGGCCGGGAGCAGTACGTC. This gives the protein CASSLTGGREQYV.

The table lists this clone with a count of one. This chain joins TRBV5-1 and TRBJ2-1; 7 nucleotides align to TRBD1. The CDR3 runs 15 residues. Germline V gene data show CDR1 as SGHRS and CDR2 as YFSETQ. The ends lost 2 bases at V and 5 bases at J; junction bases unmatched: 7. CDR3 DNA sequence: TGCGCCAGCAGCTTAACAGGGGCCGCCCACAATGAGCAGTTCTTC. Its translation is CASSLTGAAHNEQFF.

The CDR3 sequence: CASSSRPGLAGYEQYF. The CDR3, as DNA: TGTGCCAGCAGCTCAAGACCGGGACTAGCGGGCTACGAGCAGTACTTC. The chain carries TRBV13 and TRBJ2-7; 12 bases map to TRBD2. Per the germline V gene, CDR1 is PRHDT and CDR2 is FYEKMQ (reference sequence). The CDR3 covers 16 residues. V was pared by 4 bases and J by 3 bases, with 7 bases of the junction left unmatched.

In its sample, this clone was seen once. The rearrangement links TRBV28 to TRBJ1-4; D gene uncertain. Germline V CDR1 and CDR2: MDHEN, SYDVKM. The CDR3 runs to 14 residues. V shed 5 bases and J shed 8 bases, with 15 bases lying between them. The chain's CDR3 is CASSAYTPGEKLFF. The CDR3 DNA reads TGTGCCAGCAGTGCATATACTCCGGGGGAAAAACTGTTTTTT.

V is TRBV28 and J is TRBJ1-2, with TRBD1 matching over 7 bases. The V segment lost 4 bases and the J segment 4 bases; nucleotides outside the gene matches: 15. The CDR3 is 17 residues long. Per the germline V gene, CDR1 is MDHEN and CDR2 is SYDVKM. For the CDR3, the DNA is TGTGCCAGCAGTTCACAGGGGAGTCCAGAGTATGGCTATGGCTACACCTTC. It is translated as CASSSQGSPEYGYGYTF.

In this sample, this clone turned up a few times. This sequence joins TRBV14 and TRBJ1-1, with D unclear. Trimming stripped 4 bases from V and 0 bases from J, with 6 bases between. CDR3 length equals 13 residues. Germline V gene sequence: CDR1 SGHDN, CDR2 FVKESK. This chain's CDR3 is CASSRTMNTEAFF. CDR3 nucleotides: TGTGCCAGCAGCCGAACTATGAACACTGAAGCTTTCTTT. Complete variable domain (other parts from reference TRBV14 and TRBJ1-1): EAGVTQFPSHSVIEKGQTVTLRCDPISGHDNLYWYRRVMGKEIKFLLHFVKESKQDESGMPNNRFLAERTGGTYSTLKVQPAELEDSGVYFCASSRTMNTEAFFGQGTRLTVV.

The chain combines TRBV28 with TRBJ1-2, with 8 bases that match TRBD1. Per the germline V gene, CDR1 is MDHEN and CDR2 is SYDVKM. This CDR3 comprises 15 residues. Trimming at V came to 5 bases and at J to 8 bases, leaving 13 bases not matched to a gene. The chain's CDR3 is CASSPQGALSYGYTF. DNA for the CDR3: TGTGCCAGCAGTCCCCAGGGGGCGCTGAGTTACGGCTACACCTTC.

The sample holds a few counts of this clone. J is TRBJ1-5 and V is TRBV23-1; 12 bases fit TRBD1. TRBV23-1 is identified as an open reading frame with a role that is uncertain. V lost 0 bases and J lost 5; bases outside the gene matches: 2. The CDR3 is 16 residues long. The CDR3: CASSQSGTGGDQPQHF. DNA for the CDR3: TGCGCCAGCAGTCAATCCGGGACAGGGGGCGATCAGCCCCAGCATTTT.

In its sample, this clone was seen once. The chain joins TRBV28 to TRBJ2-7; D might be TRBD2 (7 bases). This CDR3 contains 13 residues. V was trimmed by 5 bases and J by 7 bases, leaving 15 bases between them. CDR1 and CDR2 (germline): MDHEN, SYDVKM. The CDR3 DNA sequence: TGTGCCAGCAGTAAGTTTAGGGGGGGAGAGCAGTACTTC. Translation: CASSKFRGGEQYF.

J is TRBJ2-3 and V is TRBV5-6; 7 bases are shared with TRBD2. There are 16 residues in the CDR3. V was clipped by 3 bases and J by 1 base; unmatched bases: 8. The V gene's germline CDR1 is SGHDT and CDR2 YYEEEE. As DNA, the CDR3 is TGTGCCAGCAGCTCCACCGGGACTACACGCACAGATACGCAGTATTTT. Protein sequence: CASSSTGTTRTDTQYF.

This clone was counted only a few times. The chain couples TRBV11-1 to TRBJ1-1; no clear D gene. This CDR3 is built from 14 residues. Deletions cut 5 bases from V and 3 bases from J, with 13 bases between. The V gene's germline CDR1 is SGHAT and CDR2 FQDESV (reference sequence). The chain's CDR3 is CASSPLGEDTEAFF. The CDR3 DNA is TGTGCCAGCAGCCCGCTCGGGGAGGACACTGAAGCTTTCTTT.

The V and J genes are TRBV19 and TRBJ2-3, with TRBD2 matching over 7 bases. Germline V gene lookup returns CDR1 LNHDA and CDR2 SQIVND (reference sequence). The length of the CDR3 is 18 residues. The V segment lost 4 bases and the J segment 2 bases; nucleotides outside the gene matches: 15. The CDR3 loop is CASSSFLASGDFTDTQYF. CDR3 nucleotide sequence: TGTGCCAGTAGTAGTTTTTTAGCGAGCGGGGATTTCACAGATACGCAGTATTTT.

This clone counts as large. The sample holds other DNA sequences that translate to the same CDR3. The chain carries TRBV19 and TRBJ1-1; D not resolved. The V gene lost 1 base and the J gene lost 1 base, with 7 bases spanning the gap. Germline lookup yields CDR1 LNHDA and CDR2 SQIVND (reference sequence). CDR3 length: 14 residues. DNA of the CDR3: TGTGCCAGTAGTATAGGCCGGGGGAACACTGAAGCTTTCTTT. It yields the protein CASSIGRGNTEAFF.